The T cell receptor (beta chain) under discussion was sequenced for a study of blood T cell repertoires in COVID-19. Overall study: There were acute and convalescent COVID-19 samples, and they came from the United States, Italy and Spain.

Sequencing was performed with immunoSEQ multiplex PCR; in TCRdb, only in-frame clones are kept and a portion is missing. Here the sample spans tens of thousands of clones, 70% to 90% being singletons. This CDR3 has 11 residues. The V end was cut by 7 bases, the J end by 6 bases, with 4 bases between. Germline CDR1 reads MNHEY; CDR2 reads SMNVEV (reference sequence). This TCR derives from a man between 45 and 60 years old with acute or convalescent COVID-19. The sample comprised peripheral blood. The V call is TRBV27, the J call TRBJ1-6, with D unresolved. The chain's CDR3 is CASTSNSPLHF. The CDR3 region has the DNA TGTGCCAGCACCTCTAATTCACCCCTCCACTTT.